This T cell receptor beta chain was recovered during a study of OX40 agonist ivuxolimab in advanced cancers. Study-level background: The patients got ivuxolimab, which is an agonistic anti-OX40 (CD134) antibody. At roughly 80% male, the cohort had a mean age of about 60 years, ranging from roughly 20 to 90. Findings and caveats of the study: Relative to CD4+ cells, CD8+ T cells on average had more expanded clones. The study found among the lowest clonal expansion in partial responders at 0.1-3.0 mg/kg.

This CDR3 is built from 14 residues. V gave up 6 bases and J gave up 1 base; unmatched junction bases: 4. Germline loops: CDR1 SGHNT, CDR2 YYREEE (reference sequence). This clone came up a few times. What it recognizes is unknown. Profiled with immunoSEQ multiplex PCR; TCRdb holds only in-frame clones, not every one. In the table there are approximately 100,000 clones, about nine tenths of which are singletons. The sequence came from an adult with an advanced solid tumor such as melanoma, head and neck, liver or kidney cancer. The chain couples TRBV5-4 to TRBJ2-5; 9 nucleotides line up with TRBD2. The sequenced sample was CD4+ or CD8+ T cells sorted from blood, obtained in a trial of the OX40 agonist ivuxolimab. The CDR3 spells CASIRAGGQETQYF. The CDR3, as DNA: TGTGCCAGCATCAGAGCGGGAGGCCAAGAGACCCAGTACTTC. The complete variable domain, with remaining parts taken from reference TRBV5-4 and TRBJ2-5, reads ETGVTQSPTHLIKTRGQQVTLRCSSQSGHNTVSWYQQALGQGPQFIFQYYREEENGRGNFPPRFSGLQFPNYSSELNVNALELDDSALYLCASIRAGGQETQYFGPGTRLLVL.